This T cell receptor (beta chain) was found in a study of blood T cell repertoires in COVID-19. The CDR3 length is 13 residues. CDR1 and CDR2 from the germline V gene are LNHNV and YYDKDF (reference sequence). The ends lost 5 bases at V and 3 bases at J; junction bases unmatched: 2. In the source study's methods: Nucleated cell number was recorded as an estimate derived from reference gene primer amplification. Profiled with immunoSEQ multiplex PCR; TCRdb holds only in-frame clones, not every one. The DNA was the basis for D and trimming; V, J and clone size are from that table. Here the sample spans 6,000 to 9,500 clones, less than 85% being singletons.

V is TRBV15 and J is TRBJ2-7; 9 positions agree with TRBD1. Input material: peripheral blood. The clonotype originates from a human donor in a cohort sampled during active COVID-19. The CDR3 spells CATSQDRGYEQYF. CDR3 in DNA: TGTGCCACCAGCCAGGACAGGGGCTACGAGCAGTACTTC.